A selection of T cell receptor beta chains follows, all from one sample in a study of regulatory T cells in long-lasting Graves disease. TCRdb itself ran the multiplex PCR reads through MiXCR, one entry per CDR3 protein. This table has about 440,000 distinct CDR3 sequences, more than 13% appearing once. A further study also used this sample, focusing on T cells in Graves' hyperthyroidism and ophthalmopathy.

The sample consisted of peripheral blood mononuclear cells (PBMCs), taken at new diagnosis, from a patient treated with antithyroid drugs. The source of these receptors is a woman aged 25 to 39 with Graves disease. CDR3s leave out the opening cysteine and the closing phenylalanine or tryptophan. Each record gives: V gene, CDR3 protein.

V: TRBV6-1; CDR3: ASSELQGATEAF
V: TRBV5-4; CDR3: ASSAYNTDTQY
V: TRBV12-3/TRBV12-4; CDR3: ASSCPPYTSGWGWDCPEETQY
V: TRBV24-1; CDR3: TTSDSGRIGYT
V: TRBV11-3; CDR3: ASSSHPWGSEQY
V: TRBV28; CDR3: ASSPGRWGPTSKNIQY
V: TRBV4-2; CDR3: ASSQGSGRDTGELF
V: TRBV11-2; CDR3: ASSLAGGNTQY
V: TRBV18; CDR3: ASSPGGTSLNTQY
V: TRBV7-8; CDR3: ASSLDLGLETQY
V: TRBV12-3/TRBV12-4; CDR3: ASRYGGSGYQETQY
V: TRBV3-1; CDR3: ASSQVGTGTPRTQY
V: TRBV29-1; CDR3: SVANWGGYT
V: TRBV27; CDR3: ASSSILAPDTDTQY
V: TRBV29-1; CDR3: SVEVPRREKLF
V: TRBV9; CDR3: ASSVEASGNGRELF
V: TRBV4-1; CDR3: ASSHQGASYEQY
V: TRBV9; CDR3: ASSTAPLSSGANVLT
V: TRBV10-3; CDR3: AISEPRQGSGNTIY
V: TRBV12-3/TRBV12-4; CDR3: ASSSSGSSKPQH
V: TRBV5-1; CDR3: ASSSDDRTAVWFYGYT
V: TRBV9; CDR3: ASSPEAAGELF
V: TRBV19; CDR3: ASSIGLAGGSGTGELF
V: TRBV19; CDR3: ASQSGVTIPNQPQH
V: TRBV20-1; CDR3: SASGGGASPNTEAF
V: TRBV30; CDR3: AWSDGHQDPEKLF
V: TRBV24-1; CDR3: ATSDSGQLNTEAF
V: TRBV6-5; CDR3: ASSYAHGQGEGYT
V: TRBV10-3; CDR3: AISESGLEEYNEQF
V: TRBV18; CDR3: ASSPKGNQPQH
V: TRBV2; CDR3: ASSEAGQGAPPYEQY
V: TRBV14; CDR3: ASSQKSGYNEQF
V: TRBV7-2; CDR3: ASSLDLWASGSRPETQY
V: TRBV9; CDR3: ASSLGLTNEQF
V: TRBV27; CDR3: ASSSGQGFYEQY
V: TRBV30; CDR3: AWTSGQGVGPQH
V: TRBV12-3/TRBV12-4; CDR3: ASRQSLGGNNEQF
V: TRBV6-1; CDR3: ASSPGTSYQETQY